This entry is about one TCR beta chain. Antigen specificity is unknown. These data are taken from a study of CD8 T cells in ankylosing spondylitis. Study results and caveats: What seemed typical of ankylosing spondylitis blood was a TCR beta motif built from 8 or 9 highly homologous variants.

Germline values: CDR1 SGHAT, CDR2 FQNNGV. Trimming removed 2 bases at V and 4 bases at J, with 11 bases between. The CDR3 totals 14 residues. TCRdb re-called the 5' RACE reads through MiXCR, storing one row per CDR3 protein. The sample shows just under 550,000 distinct CDR3 sequences, approximately 11% of them seen only once. This chain uses TRBV11-2 with TRBJ2-5; no clear D gene. The TCR sequence derives from a male donor with ankylosing spondylitis. Sequencing was carried out using blood, either unsorted or a sorted T cell fraction (not recorded which). In nucleotides, the CDR3 is TGTGCCAGCAGCTTAAACGCGGTCGGAGAGACCCAGTACTTC. Translation: CASSLNAVGETQYF.